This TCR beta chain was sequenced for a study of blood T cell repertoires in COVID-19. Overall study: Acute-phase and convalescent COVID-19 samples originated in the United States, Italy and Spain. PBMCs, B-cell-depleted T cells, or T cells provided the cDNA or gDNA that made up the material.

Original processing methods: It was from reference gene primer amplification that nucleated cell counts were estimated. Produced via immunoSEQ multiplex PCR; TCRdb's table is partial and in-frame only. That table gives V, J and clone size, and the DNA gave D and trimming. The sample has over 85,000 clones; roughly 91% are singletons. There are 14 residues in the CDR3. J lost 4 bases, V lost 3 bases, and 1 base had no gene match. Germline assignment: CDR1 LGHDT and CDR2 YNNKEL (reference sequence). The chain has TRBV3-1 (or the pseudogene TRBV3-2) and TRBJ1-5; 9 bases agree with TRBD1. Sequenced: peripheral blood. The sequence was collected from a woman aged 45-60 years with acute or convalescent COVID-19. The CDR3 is CASSHGTGNQPQHF. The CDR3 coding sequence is TGTGCCAGCAGCCATGGGACAGGGAATCAGCCCCAGCATTTT.